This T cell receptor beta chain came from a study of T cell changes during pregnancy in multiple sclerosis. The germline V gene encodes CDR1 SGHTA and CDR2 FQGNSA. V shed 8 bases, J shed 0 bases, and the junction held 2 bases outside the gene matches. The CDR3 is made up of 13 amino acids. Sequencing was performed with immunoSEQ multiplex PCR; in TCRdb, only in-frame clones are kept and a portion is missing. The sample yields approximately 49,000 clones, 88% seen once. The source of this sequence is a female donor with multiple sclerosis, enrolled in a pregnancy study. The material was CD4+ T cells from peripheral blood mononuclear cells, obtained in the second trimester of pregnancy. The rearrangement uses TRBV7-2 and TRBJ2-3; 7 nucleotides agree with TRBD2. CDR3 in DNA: TGTGCCAGCGCTAGCGGAAGCACAGATACGCAGTATTTT. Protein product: CASASGSTDTQYF. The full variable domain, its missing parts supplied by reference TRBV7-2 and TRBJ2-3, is GAGVSQSPSNKVTEKGKDVELRCDPISGHTALYWYRQSLGQGLEFLIYFQGNSAPDKSGLPSDRFSAERTGGSVSTLTIQRTQQEDSAVYLCASASGSTDTQYFGPGTRLTVL.